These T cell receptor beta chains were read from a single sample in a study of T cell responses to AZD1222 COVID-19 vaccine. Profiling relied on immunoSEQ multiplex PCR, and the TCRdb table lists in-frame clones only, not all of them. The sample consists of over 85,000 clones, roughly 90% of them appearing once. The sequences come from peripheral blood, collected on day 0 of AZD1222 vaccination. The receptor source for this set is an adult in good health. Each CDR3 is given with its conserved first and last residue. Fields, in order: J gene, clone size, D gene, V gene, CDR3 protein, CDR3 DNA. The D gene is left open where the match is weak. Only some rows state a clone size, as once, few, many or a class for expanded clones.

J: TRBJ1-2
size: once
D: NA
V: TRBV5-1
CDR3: CASSGPRVSGGYTF
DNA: TGCGCCAGCAGCGGTCCCAGGGTATCAGGTGGCTACACCTTC

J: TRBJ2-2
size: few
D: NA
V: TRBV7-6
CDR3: CASSLAVAGVTGELFF
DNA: TGTGCCAGCAGCTTAGCGGTAGCAGGGGTCACCGGGGAGCTGTTTTTT

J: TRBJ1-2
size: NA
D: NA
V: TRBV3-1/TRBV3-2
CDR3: CASSPSAGGYTF
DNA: TGTGCCAGCAGCCCCTCAGCTGGTGGCTACACCTTC

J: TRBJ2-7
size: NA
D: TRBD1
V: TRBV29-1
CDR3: CSVGRGFDEQYF
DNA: TGCAGCGTTGGCAGGGGGTTTGACGAGCAGTACTTC

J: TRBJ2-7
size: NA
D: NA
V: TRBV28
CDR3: CASSLLLPAAEQYF
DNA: TGTGCCAGCAGTTTATTACTTCCAGCCGCCGAGCAGTACTTC

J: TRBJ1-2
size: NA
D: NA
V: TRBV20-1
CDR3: CSAGREGYTF
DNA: TGCAGTGCTGGTAGGGAGGGCTACACCTTC

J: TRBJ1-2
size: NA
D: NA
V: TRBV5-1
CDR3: CASSPGGGSGGYTF
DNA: TGCGCCAGCAGCCCCGGTGGAGGGTCAGGTGGCTACACCTTC

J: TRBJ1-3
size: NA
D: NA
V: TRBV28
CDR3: CASSKHERTTGNTIYF
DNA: TGTGCCAGCAGCAAACACGAAAGGACTACTGGAAACACCATATATTTT

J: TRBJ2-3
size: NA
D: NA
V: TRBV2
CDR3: CASSEGLLTDTQYF
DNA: TGTGCCAGCAGTGAAGGCTTACTCACAGATACGCAGTATTTT

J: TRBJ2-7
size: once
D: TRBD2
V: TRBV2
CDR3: CASSGETGGAYEQYF
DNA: TGTGCCAGCAGTGGTGAGACGGGGGGGGCCTACGAGCAGTACTTC

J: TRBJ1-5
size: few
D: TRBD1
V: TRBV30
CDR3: CAWGPDRVQPQHF
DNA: TGTGCCTGGGGGCCGGACAGGGTTCAGCCCCAGCATTTT

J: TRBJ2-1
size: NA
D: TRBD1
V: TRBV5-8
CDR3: CASIRDRYYNEQFF
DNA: TGTGCCAGCATAAGGGACAGGTATTACAATGAGCAGTTCTTC

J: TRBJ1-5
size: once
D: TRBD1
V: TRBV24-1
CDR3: CATSDSGTGYQPQHF
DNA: TGTGCCACCAGTGATTCCGGGACAGGGTATCAGCCCCAGCATTTT

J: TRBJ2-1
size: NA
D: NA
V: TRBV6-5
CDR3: CASSSQSGASYNEQFF
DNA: TGTGCCAGCAGTTCCCAGTCAGGAGCCTCCTACAATGAGCAGTTCTTC

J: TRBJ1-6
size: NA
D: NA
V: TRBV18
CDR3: CASSPGSPLHF
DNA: TGTGCCAGCTCACCCGGATCACCCCTCCACTTT

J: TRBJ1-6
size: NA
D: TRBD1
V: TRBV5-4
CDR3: CASSLGDRSAPLHF
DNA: TGTGCCAGCAGCTTGGGGGACAGGTCGGCACCCCTCCACTTT

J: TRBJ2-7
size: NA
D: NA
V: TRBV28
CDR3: CASSLQGFMNEQYF
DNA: TGTGCCAGCAGTTTACAGGGTTTTATGAACGAGCAGTACTTC

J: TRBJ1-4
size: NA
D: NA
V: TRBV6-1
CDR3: CASSEASPGAANEKLFF
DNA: TGTGCCAGCAGTGAAGCGAGTCCGGGAGCGGCTAATGAAAAACTGTTTTTT

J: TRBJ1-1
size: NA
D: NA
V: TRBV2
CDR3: CASSEQGIGTEAFF
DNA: TGTGCCAGCAGTGAACAGGGGATCGGCACTGAAGCTTTCTTT

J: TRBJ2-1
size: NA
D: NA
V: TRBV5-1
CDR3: CASSLAGNEQFF
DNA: TGCGCCAGCAGCTTGGCGGGCAATGAGCAGTTCTTC

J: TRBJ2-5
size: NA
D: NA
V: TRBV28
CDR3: CASIQEETQYF
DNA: TGTGCCAGCATCCAGGAGGAGACCCAGTACTTC

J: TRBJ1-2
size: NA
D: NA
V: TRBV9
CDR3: CASSTAGPYYGYTF
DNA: TGTGCCAGCAGCACCGCAGGGCCCTACTATGGCTACACCTTC

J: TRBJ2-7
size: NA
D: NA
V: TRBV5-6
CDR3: CASSPRGSSYEQYF
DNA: TGTGCCAGCAGCCCCCGCGGTAGCTCCTACGAGCAGTACTTC

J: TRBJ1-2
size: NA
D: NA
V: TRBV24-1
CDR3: CATSAGQSYGYTF
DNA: TGTGCCACCAGTGCCGGACAGAGCTATGGCTACACCTTC

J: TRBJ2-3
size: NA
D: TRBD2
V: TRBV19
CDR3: CASSNLAGTTDTQYF
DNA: TGTGCCAGTAGTAATCTAGCGGGGACCACAGATACGCAGTATTTT

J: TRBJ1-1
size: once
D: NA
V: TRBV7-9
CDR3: CASSPAGEEGTEAFF
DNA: TGTGCCAGCAGCCCCGCCGGGGAAGAGGGCACTGAAGCTTTCTTT

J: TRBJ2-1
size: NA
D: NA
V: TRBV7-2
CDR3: CASSLEEGYNEQFF
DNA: TGTGCCAGCAGCTTAGAGGAGGGATACAATGAGCAGTTCTTC

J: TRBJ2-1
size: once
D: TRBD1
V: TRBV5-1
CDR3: CASSLVGTGVNEQFF
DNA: TGCGCCAGCAGCTTGGTAGGGACAGGGGTTAATGAGCAGTTCTTC

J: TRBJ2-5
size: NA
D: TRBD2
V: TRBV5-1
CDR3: CASSLGWLAEQETQYF
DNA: TGCGCCAGCAGCTTGGGCTGGCTAGCGGAACAAGAGACCCAGTACTTC

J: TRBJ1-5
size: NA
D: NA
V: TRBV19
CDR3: CASTWYSNQPQHF
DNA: TGTGCCAGTACCTGGTATAGCAATCAGCCCCAGCATTTT

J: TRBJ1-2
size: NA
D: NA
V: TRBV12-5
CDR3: CASGSPPGGYTF
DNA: TGTGCTAGTGGTTCCCCTCCTGGTGGCTACACCTTC

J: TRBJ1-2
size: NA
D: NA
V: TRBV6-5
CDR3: CASSYSFGLSNYGYTF
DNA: TGTGCCAGCAGTTACTCTTTCGGCCTCTCCAACTATGGCTACACCTTC

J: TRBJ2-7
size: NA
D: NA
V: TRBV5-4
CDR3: CASSSFQGEVEQYF
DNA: TGTGCCAGCAGCTCATTCCAGGGGGAGGTCGAGCAGTACTTC

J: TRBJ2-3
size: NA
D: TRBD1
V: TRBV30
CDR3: CAWKRGPHTDTQYF
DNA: TGTGCCTGGAAGAGGGGGCCGCACACAGATACGCAGTATTTT

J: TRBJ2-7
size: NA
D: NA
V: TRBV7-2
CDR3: CASSLGVGNYEQYF
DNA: TGTGCCAGCAGCTTAGGAGTCGGTAATTACGAGCAGTACTTC

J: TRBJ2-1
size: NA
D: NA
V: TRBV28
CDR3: CASSFAGGGRTGAGYNEQFF
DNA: TGTGCCAGCAGTTTCGCCGGGGGGGGTCGGACAGGGGCCGGCTACAATGAGCAGTTCTTC

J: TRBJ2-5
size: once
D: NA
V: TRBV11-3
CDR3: CASSSDLHEETQYF
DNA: TGTGCCAGCAGCTCGGACCTGCACGAAGAGACCCAGTACTTC

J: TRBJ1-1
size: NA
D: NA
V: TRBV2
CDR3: CASIDSLNTEAFF
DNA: TGTGCCAGCATCGACAGTTTGAACACTGAAGCTTTCTTT

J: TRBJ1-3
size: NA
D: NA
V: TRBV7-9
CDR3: CASAPGLVSGNTIYF
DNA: TGTGCCAGCGCTCCAGGGCTCGTCTCTGGAAACACCATATATTTT

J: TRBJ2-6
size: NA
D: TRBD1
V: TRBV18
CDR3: CASSPITGGSGANVLTF
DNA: TGTGCCAGCTCACCCATTACAGGGGGCTCTGGGGCCAACGTCCTGACTTTC

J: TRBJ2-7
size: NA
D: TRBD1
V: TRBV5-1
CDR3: CASSLSGQGLYEQYF
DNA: TGCGCCAGCAGCTTGTCGGGACAGGGGTTGTACGAGCAGTACTTC

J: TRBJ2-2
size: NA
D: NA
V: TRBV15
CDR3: CATSSQGTGELFF
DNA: TGTGCCACCAGCTCACAGGGTACCGGGGAGCTGTTTTTT

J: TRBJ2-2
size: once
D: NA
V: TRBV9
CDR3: CASSVGSPGELFF
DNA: TGTGCCAGCAGCGTAGGTAGCCCCGGGGAGCTGTTTTTT

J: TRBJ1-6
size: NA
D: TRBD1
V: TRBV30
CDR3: CAWSVGGQGWNSPLHF
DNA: TGTGCCTGGAGTGTAGGGGGACAGGGGTGGAATTCACCCCTCCACTTT

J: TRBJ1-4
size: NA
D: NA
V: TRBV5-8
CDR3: CASSSREDAEKLFF
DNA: TGTGCCAGCAGCTCTCGGGAGGACGCTGAAAAACTGTTTTTT

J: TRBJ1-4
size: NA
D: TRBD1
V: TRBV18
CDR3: CASSPLGQGSEKLFF
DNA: TGTGCCAGCTCACCTTTGGGACAGGGGAGCGAAAAACTGTTTTTT